One T cell receptor (beta chain) is described in this entry. Looked up from germline, CDR1 is SGDLS and CDR2 is YYNGEE. The ends were cut back, 0 bases at V and 3 bases at J, with 10 bases in the middle. The CDR3 runs to 15 residues. The data were produced by immunoSEQ multiplex PCR, yet TCRdb's version contains in-frame clones alone and is incomplete. Here the sample table reports under 200,000 clones. This specimen belongs to a study of control samples from healthy donors and cancer patients. The chain employs TRBV9 and TRBJ1-3, with a weak D call TRBD1 (5 bases). Sequenced input: blood. The source is a woman in her thirties in good health. The CDR3 protein is CASSVGTRVGNTIYF. DNA for the CDR3: TGTGCCAGCAGCGTAGGAACCAGGGTTGGAAACACCATATATTTT. Variable domain in full (rest from reference TRBV9 and TRBJ1-3): DSGVTQTPKHLITATGQRVTLRCSPRSGDLSVYWYQQSLDQGLQFLIQYYNGEERAKGNILERFSAQQFPDLHSELNLSSLELGDSALYFCASSVGTRVGNTIYFGEGSWLTVV.